The present entry profiles one T cell receptor beta chain with its context. Its antigen is as yet unknown. From germline, CDR1 is LGHNA and CDR2 YNFKEQ. The CDR3 is 15 residues long. The V end was cut by 4 bases, the J end by 0 bases, with 11 bases between. These data belong to a study of blood T cells in healthy people across ages. Each sample gave at least 7 million isolated PBMCs. A second PCR, run for about 7 to 11 cycles, used a sample-barcoded 5' primer plus a J-beta primer mix. TCRdb re-analysed the 5' RACE reads in MiXCR, keeping a single row per CDR3 protein. The sample carries 1.5 million to 1.9 million distinct CDR3 sequences, about 45% recorded once. Points from the study as a whole: With donor CMV status unknown, expanded clonotype changes were possibly confounded. Long-lived donors had more naive CD4+ cells and higher diversity than aged donors. A roughly linear fall in TCR beta diversity per million T cells was seen with increasing age.

Material: blood. V and J are TRBV4-2 and TRBJ2-3; D gene unclear. The receptor was isolated from a young woman in good health. In DNA, the CDR3 is TGTGCCAGCAGCCCGGGCCACGCTAGCACAGATACGCAGTATTTT. Protein sequence: CASSPGHASTDTQYF.